This T cell receptor beta chain was captured in a study of cytomegalovirus exposure and HLA in healthy donors (dated by TCRdb to between 2016 and 2019). Background for the entire study: According to an earlier analysis of several hundred of the donors, about 179 million T cells yielded roughly 100 million unique TCR beta sequences and approximately 300 Gb of sequence data. An early release covering roughly 640 HLA-typed donors comprised 300 to 350 gigabases of sequencing data and tens of millions of unique TCR sequences. Along with the 666-subject first cohort, a separate validation cohort of 120 different subjects was used. All discovery cohort repertoires had been generated on a single sequencing platform. The aim of the study was to test whether cataloging public T cell receptors could identify signatures of past pathogen exposure. To predict cytomegalovirus infection status, the study combined high-throughput TCR immunosequencing, statistical association of individual TCRs with disease status, and machine learning. About five DR-DQ haplotypes were treated as single units for association and clustering because of strong linkage in the cohort. Typing coverage differed by locus: A, B, C, DRB1 and DQB1 were typed in roughly 629-630 donors, DQA1 in approximately 520, DPA1 in roughly 590, and DPB1 in just under 490. HLA typing covered class I and class II loci at four-digit resolution. In an earlier analysis of over 550 of the donors, high-throughput TCR beta sequencing was used to judge whether each TCR beta V gene segment behaved as functional or pseudogenic. Alongside the repertoire data, information on donor age, sex, ethnicity and CMV serostatus was compiled. Rather than drawing on any new phenotypic data, the later analysis identified candidate immune exposures from TCR beta sequences and the way those sequences occurred across donors. A later genetic analysis used genome-wide SNP genotypes for about 65% of the roughly 670 donors, treating that subset as a discovery cohort. On average, roughly 240,000 unique TCR beta nucleotide sequences were sequenced per donor among fewer than 500 genotyped donors of the cohort, with around 19% of those sequences being non-productive. The T cell repertoires of some 700 subjects were profiled by immunosequencing and related to cytomegalovirus serostatus. In a later analysis, previously published TCR beta repertoires from several hundred donors were re-analyzed and high-resolution HLA genotyping was added so that TCR occurrence patterns could be studied. Of the roughly 390 genotyped donors, 65% to 90% fell in the genetic ancestry cluster associated with self-reported Caucasian donors.

What the work shows at the level of the full study, not this receptor alone: The only immune exposure information available for the cohort was CMV serostatus. In an earlier analysis of some 640 of the donors, most TCR beta V segments were observed in productive rearrangements about 90% or about 30% of the time, broadly matching IMGT annotations. The authors suggested that the approach could potentially be generalized to other disease states and immunological phenotypes. A later analysis found that TCR association rates varied across HLA loci, with DRB1 alleles showing the most associated TCRs and HLA-C alleles the fewest. In this cohort, only TCR beta chains were sequenced, and detectable features were limited by the absence of alpha or paired-chain data. Several of the top co-occurrence clusters appeared to be linked to parvovirus B19, influenza, CMV and Epstein-Barr virus, according to a later analysis. A few of the identified cytomegalovirus-associated TCR beta chains were confirmed in vitro to be specific for cytomegalovirus antigens. Because some donors lacked HLA typing at each locus, the association tests relied only on the typed subset. When HLA alleles, especially DR and DQ, strongly co-occurred, attributing TCR associations to individual alleles was difficult. Sequencing depth was assumed to be roughly uniform across donors in the presence/absence analyses, though that assumption may not hold. A cluster of highly shared sequence variants was judged likely to represent a technical artifact of the sequencing pipeline. In a later analysis, HLA-associated TCR beta chains were found to be more clonally expanded and to have lower generation probabilities than equally common non-associated chains. The earlier analysis of approximately 540 of the donors excluded approximately 17 rarely observed V segments, including chromosome 9 orphons, because counts were too low. Correlated functional status among segregating V segments might be attributable to linkage disequilibrium, but an unknown experimental factor could not be ruled out. A further reported finding was that TCR beta sequences accurately predicted the HLA-A and HLA-B alleles for most subjects in the first cohort. In a later genetic analysis, fewer N-insertions in productive TCRs were reported among donors in an Asian-associated ancestry cluster than the roughly 640-donor mean. Most CMV-associated TCR beta chains appeared to be HLA-restricted in a later analysis, and the HLA associations seemed to be driven largely by CMV exposure. In a later genetic analysis, a missense DCLRE1C variant was associated with V-gene and J-gene trimming of TCR beta chains, and the association was replicated in an independent cohort. The study listed 150 to 200 TCR beta chains as associated with cytomegalovirus. Some IMGT-functional V segments, including TRBV6-2 and TRBV6-3, could not be told apart with the 87-base-pair reads, so those segments were excluded. The classifier was reported to diagnose cytomegalovirus status with high specificity and sensitivity in both the original cohort and the validation cohort. Specific HLA alleles were associated with around 18,000 TCR beta sequences at a false discovery rate of 0.05 in a later analysis. Most TCR sequences were seen in very few donors, while some public TCRs were found in many individuals.

Library generation was performed with the immunoSEQ multiplex PCR assay. For the multiplex PCR, a mixture combining 60 forward primers for TCR Vbeta segments and 13 reverse primers for TCR Jbeta segments was used. A multiplex PCR assay on genomic DNA amplified the CDR3 region of rearranged TCR beta genes. Amplified TCR beta libraries were sequenced as 87-base-pair reads on the Illumina HiSeq System. For the original study's pipeline: A later analysis counted about 82 million unique TCR beta chains across the 690 or so repertoires, and 10 million to 11 million of these chains were shared by at least two donors. Raw reads were error-corrected and collapsed into unique sequences with a nearest-neighbor algorithm that merged closely related sequences to remove PCR and sequencing errors. V, D and J gene segments were assigned by aligning CDR3 sequences to IMGT reference sequences. Each retained sequence needed at least a six-nucleotide match to both a V gene segment and a J gene segment. Rearrangements were classified as productive when the CDR3 lacked stop codons and remained in frame with V and J, and all other rearrangements were classified as non-productive. Following IMGT convention, CDR3 was defined as the stretch from the second conserved V-encoded cysteine up to the conserved J-encoded phenylalanine. The earlier analysis of about 640 of the donors excluded any sequence lacking an unambiguous match to a single V gene segment. In an earlier analysis of 587 of the donors, V segments were called functional above 56.7% productive rearrangements and were called segregating when the between-donor standard deviation exceeded 5%. A statistical classification framework was developed to diagnose cytomegalovirus status using the catalog of TCR beta chain sequences. V and J gene assignment, in a later analysis, came from comparing TCR nucleotide sequences with IMGT/GENE-DB human TR gene sequences. A later analysis assigned CDR3 sequences and most-parsimonious VDJ recombination scenarios with the TCRdist pipeline. In a later analysis, each TCR beta chain was defined by its CDR3 amino acid sequence together with its V-gene family, and reads without a unique V-gene family were excluded. A later analysis removed 550 to 700 highly shared, low-generation-probability nucleotide sequences to deal with suspected cross-contamination and a sequencing artifact. In a later analysis, a clonal expansion index for each public chain was calculated from normalized within-repertoire ranks of inferred template counts. Generation probabilities in a later analysis came from a VDJ recombination model fitted to out-of-frame rearrangements, and those results were checked against IGoR. Hypergeometric tests were used in a later analysis to score TCR-TCR, TCR-HLA and TCR-CMV co-occurrence, with a repertoire-size bias correction applied to the TCR pairs. In a later analysis, false discovery rates were estimated by permuting HLA or CMV assignments 20 times. A later analysis grouped co-occurring TCRs with DBSCAN, adding TCRdist sequence similarity when clustering within HLA-allele-positive subsets. Co-occurrence clustering excluded repertoires with fewer than 30,000 or more than 120,000 public chains, plus five with anomalous nucleotide sharing. Held by TCRdb, this immuneACCESS table contains in-frame sequences only and omits some clones. Under half of the omission traces to an unresolved V gene where checked; the cause of the rest is unknown. Clonal size and the V and J genes are those of that table, whereas D and trimming came from the DNA. The sample has 95,000 to 150,000 clones on record, 55% to 75% of them singletons. About 8.2% of the sample comes from the top ten.

The cohort was made up of approximately 700 healthy bone marrow donors. Cohort members were all nominally healthy when sampled, although unrecorded immune exposures were likely present. The donor was CMV seropositive and was included in the group of 250 to 350 seropositive cohort members. Each donor provided a peripheral blood sample, and peripheral blood mononuclear cells were used for TCR beta sequencing. Genomic DNA was extracted from the blood cell samples with the Qiagen DNeasy Blood Extraction Kit. V is shortened by 0 bases, J by 9 bases, and the region joining them spans 21 bases. Looking up the germline V gene yields CDR1 LGHNA and CDR2 YSLEER. There are 18 amino acids in the CDR3, from cysteine to phenylalanine inclusive. Of all the DNA, just the CDR3 is kept, 54 bases in frame from base 1. As for this clone: It lacks a known antigen. Qualities for individual bases were not recorded, and no much larger clone is one base off.

The chain couples TRBV4-3 to TRBJ1-6; TRBD1 is perhaps the D gene, given 6 matching bases. The sequence derives from a woman in her forties in good health and CMV-seropositive. The material sequenced was PBMCs. CDR3 protein: CASSQDWIQGQSSSPLHF. DNA sequence: TGCGCCAGCAGCCAAGATTGGATACAGGGTCAGAGCAGTTCACCCCTCCACTTT.